The 11 T cell receptor beta chains below come from one sample, sequenced in a study of blood T cell repertoires in COVID-19. Using immunoSEQ multiplex PCR, the repertoire was profiled, and TCRdb retains in-frame clones only, with some absent. The table lists approximately 100,000 clones, 60% to 85% of them singletons. Specimen: peripheral blood. These receptors originate from a human donor in a cohort sampled during active or convalescent COVID-19.

The V call is TRBV5-1, the J call TRBJ2-1; D unresolved. Germline-derived CDR1 and CDR2 are SGHRS and YFSETQ. Deletions cut 1 base from V and 2 bases from J, with 7 bases between. The CDR3 runs to 14 residues. This CDR3 is CASSLIPAYNEQFF. CDR3 sequence (DNA): TGCGCCAGCAGCTTGATTCCGGCCTACAATGAGCAGTTCTTC.

The J gene is TRBJ2-7, the V gene TRBV7-9, with D possibly TRBD2 on 5 matching bases. The CDR3 loop spans 12 amino acids. Looked up from germline, CDR1 is SEHNR and CDR2 is FQNEAQ (reference sequence). Trimming took 3 bases from V and 5 from J, leaving 8 bases between them. As DNA, the CDR3 is TGTGCCAGCAGCTTGAGGGTCCACGAGCAGTACTTC. Protein sequence: CASSLRVHEQYF.

This sequence joins TRBV4-1 and TRBJ2-7, with 15 bases that match TRBD2. This CDR3 has 17 residues. CDR1 and CDR2 (germline): MGHRA, YSYEKL. Trimming took 4 bases from V and 0 from J; bases not matched to a gene: 4. The CDR3 region has the DNA TGCGCCAGCAGCCGCGGACTAGCGGGGGGGTCCTCCTACGAGCAGTACTTC. As protein: CASSRGLAGGSSYEQYF.

This sequence joins TRBV7-9 and TRBJ2-7; TRBD2 matches 8 bases. V gave up 7 bases and J gave up 0 bases; unmatched junction bases: 11. Germline V lookup: CDR1 SEHNR, CDR2 FQNEAQ (reference sequence). The CDR3 is 16 amino acids. CDR3 coding DNA: TGTGCCAGCACCCAAGCGGGGGCCAAGAGCTCCTACGAGCAGTACTTC. Translating gives CASTQAGAKSSYEQYF.

The chain joins TRBV19 to TRBJ1-2; no clear D. V was clipped by 7 bases and J by 7 bases, with 10 bases between them. CDR3 length: 11 residues. The germline V gene encodes CDR1 LNHDA and CDR2 SQIVND (reference sequence). CDR3 in amino acids: CASKSVGGYTF. The CDR3, as DNA: TGTGCCAGTAAATCGGTCGGTGGCTACACCTTC. Full variable domain (missing parts from reference TRBV19 and TRBJ1-2): DGGITQSPKYLFRKEGQNVTLSCEQNLNHDAMYWYRQDPGQGLRLIYYSQIVNDFQKGDIAEGYSVSREKKESFPLTVTSAQKNPTAFYLCASKSVGGYTFGSGTRLTVV.

The chain combines TRBV20-1 with TRBJ1-6; D remains unclear. Trimming pared 3 bases from V and 4 bases from J, leaving 10 bases between. The germline V gene has CDR1 DFQATT and CDR2 SNEGSKA (reference sequence). The CDR3 sequence is 14 residues long. The CDR3 region is CSASHGTYNSPLHF. The CDR3 coding sequence is TGCAGTGCTAGTCACGGTACTTATAATTCACCCCTCCACTTT.

V gene TRBV28 combines with J gene TRBJ2-7; D gene unclear. V was cut by 0 bases and J by 0 bases, with 6 bases left in between. CDR1 MDHEN and CDR2 SYDVKM come from the germline V gene. The CDR3 is 14 residues long. CDR3 in DNA: TGTGCCAGCAGTTTATGGGGCTACTCCTACGAGCAGTACTTC. Translating gives CASSLWGYSYEQYF.

This chain links TRBV6-5 with TRBJ1-6; D ambiguous. Trimming removed 7 bases from V and 4 bases from J, with 8 bases in between. The germline gives CDR1 MNHEY, CDR2 SVGAGI. This CDR3 is 13 amino acids long. CDR3 protein: CASMRAYNSPLHF. CDR3 in DNA: TGTGCCAGCATGCGGGCGTATAATTCACCCCTCCACTTT.

Worth noting for this clone: Other nucleotide sequences in the sample specify the same CDR3. This rearrangement joins TRBV13 to TRBJ2-5, with 11 bases aligning to TRBD2. J lost 2 bases, V lost 5 bases, and 10 bases had no gene match. This CDR3 spans 17 amino acids. The germline CDR1 and CDR2 sequences are PRHDT and FYEKMQ (reference sequence). In DNA form, the CDR3 reads TGTGCCAGCAGCACCCGGAGGGTAGCGGGGGGGCAAGAGACCCAGTACTTC. It yields the protein CASSTRRVAGGQETQYF.

V gene TRBV24-1 combines with J gene TRBJ2-7, with TRBD2 matching 10 bases. This CDR3 contains 15 residues. Germline CDR1 and CDR2: KGHDR and SFDVKD. J lost 4 bases, V lost 3 bases, and 5 bases had no gene match. CDR3 region: CATSDGAGGPYEQYF. The DNA of the CDR3 is TGTGCCACCAGTGATGGAGCGGGAGGGCCATACGAGCAGTACTTC.

This chain joins TRBV29-1 and TRBJ2-7; TRBD2 agrees at 11 bases. The CDR3 runs 16 residues. Germline V gene sequence: CDR1 SQVTM, CDR2 ANQGSEA. J gave up 2 bases and V 5 bases, and 11 bases lay outside the gene matches. CDR3 coding DNA: TGCAGCGTTAGAGTCCTCCATAGCGGGGGGGCCTACGAGCAGTACTTC. Its protein is CSVRVLHSGGAYEQYF.